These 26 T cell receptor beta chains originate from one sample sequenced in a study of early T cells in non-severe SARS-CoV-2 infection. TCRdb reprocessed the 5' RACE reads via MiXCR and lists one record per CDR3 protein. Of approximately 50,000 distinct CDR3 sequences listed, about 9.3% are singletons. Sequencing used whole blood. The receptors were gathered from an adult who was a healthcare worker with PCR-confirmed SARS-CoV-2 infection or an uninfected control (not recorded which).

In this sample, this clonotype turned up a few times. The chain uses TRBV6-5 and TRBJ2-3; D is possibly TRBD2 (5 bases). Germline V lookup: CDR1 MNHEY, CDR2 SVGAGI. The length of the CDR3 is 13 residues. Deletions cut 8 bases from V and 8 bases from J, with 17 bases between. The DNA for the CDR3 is TGTGCCAGCGGCCGACTCAAGGGAGCTACGCAGTATTTT. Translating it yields CASGRLKGATQYF.

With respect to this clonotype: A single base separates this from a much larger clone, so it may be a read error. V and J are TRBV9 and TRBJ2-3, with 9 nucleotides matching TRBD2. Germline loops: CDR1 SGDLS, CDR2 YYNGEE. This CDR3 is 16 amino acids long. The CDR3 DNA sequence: TGTGCCAGCAGCGCTCTGGGACTAGCCCTTCCAGATACGGAGTATTTT. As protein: CASSALGLALPDTEYF.

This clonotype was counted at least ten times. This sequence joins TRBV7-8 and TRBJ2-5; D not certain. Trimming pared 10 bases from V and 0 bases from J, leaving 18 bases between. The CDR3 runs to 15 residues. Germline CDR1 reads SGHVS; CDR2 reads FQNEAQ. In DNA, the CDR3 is TGTGCCACCCTCAGTCTGGCGGAGTACCAAGAGACCCAGTACTTC. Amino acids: CATLSLAEYQETQYF.

CDR3 region: CASSHLVGQMNTGELFF. The CDR3 region has the DNA TGTGCCAGCAGCCACTTAGTGGGGCAGATGAACACCGGGGAGCTGTTTTTT. This chain connects TRBV7-6 to TRBJ2-2, with a tentative D call TRBD1 (5 bases). The CDR3 has 17 amino acids. Germline CDR1 reads SGHVS; CDR2 reads FNYEAQ. V was shortened by 5 bases and J by 1 base, with 17 bases between the two germline ends.

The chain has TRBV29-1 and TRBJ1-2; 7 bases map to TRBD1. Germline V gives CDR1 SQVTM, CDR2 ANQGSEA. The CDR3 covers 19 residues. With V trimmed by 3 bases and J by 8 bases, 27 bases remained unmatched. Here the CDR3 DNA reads TGCAGCGTTGACCACTTCGGACAGGCCACTCCCTGGTTGTTGTCCGGCTACACCTTC. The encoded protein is CSVDHFGQATPWLLSGYTF.

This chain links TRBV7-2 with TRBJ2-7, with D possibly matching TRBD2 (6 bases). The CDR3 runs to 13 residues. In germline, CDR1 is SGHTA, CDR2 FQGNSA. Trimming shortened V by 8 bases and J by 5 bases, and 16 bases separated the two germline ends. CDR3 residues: CASEYGGSDEQYF. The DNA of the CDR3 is TGTGCCAGCGAGTACGGGGGTTCAGACGAGCAGTACTTC.

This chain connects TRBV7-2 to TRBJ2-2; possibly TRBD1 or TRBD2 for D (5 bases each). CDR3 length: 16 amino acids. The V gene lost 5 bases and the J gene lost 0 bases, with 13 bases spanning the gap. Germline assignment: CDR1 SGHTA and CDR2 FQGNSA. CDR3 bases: TGTGCCAGCAGCCCCCGGGGCGGGTCGAACACCGGGGAGCTGTTTTTT. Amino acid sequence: CASSPRGGSNTGELFF.

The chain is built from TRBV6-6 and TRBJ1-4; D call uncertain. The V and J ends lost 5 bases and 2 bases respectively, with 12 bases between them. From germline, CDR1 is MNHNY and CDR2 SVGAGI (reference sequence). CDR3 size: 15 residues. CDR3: CASSRTSGTNEKLFF. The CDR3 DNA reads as TGTGCCAGCAGTCGAACCTCCGGCACTAATGAAAAACTGTTTTTT.

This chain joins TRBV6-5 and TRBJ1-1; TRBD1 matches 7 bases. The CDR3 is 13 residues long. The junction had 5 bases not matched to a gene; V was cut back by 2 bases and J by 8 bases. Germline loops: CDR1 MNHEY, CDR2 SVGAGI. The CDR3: CASSYTTGAEAFF. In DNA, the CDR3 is TGTGCCAGCAGTTACACCACAGGGGCCGAAGCTTTCTTT.

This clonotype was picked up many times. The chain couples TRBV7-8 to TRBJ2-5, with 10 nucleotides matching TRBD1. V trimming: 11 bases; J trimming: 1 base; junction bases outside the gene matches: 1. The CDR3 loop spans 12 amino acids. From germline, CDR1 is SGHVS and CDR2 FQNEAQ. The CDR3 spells CAGQGVQETQYF. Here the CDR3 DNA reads TGTGCCGGACAGGGGGTCCAAGAGACCCAGTACTTC.

The CDR3 here is CATSDHTSDTGELFF. As DNA, the CDR3 is TGTGCCACCAGTGACCATACTAGCGACACCGGGGAGCTGTTTTTT. The V gene is TRBV24-1, the J gene TRBJ2-2; 7 bases agree with TRBD2. CDR1 is KGHDR, CDR2 SFDVKD, per germline. The CDR3 runs to 15 residues. V lost 4 bases, J lost 3 bases, and 4 bases stayed unmatched.

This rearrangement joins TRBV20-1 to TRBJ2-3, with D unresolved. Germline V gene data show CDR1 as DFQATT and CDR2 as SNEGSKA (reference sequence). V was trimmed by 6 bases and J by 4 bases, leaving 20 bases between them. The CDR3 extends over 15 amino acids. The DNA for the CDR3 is TGCAGTGCCCCGGCCATGGAGATCTCCCCAGATACGCAGTATTTT. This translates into CSAPAMEISPDTQYF.

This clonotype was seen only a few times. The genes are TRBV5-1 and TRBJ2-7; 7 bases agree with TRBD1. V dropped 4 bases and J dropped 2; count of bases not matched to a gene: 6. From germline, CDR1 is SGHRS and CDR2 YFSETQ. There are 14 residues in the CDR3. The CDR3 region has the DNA TGCGCCAGCAGCCTGGGGACAGTTACCTACGAGCAGTACTTC. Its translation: CASSLGTVTYEQYF.

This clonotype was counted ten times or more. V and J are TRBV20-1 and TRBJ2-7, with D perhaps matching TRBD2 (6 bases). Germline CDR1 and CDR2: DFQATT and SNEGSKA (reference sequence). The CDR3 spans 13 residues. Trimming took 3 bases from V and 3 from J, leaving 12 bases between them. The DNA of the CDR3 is TGCAGTGCTAGTCCCGGGGGAGACTACGAGCAGTACTTC. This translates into CSASPGGDYEQYF.

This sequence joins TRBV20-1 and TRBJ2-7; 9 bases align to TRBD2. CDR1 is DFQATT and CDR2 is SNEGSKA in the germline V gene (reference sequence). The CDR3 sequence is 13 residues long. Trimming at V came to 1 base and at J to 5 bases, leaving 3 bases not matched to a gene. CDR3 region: CSARAEREDEQYF. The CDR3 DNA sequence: TGCAGTGCTAGAGCTGAGCGGGAGGACGAGCAGTACTTC.

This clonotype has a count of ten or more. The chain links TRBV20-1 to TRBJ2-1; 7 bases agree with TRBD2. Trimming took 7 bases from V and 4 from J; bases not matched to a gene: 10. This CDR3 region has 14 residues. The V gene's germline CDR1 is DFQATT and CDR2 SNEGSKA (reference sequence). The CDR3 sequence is CSVVASGPYNEQFF. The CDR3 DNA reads TGCAGTGTTGTAGCTAGCGGACCGTACAATGAGCAGTTCTTC.

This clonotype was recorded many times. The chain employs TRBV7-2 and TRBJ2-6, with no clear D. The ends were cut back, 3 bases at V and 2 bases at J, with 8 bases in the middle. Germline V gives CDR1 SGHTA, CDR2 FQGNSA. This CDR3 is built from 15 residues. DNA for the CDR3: TGTGCCAGCAGCTTCAATGCAGCTGGGGCCAACGTCCTGACTTTC. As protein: CASSFNAAGANVLTF.

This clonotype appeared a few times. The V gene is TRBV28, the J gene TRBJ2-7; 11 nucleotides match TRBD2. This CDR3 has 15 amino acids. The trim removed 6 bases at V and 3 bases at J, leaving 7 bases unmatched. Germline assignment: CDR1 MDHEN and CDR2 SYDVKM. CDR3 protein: CASSPLAGGHYEQYF. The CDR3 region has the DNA TGTGCCAGCAGCCCCCTAGCGGGAGGACACTACGAGCAGTACTTC.

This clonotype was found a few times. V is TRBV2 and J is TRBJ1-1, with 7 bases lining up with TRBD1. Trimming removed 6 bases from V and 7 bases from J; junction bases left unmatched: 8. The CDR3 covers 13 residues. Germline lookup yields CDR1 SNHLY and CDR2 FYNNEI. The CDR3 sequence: CASSQGGTDEAFF. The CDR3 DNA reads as TGTGCCAGCAGCCAAGGGGGCACTGATGAAGCTTTCTTT.

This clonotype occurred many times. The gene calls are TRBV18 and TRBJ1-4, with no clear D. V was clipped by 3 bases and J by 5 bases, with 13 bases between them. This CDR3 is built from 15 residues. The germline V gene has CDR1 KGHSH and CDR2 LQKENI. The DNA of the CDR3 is TGTGCCAGCTCACCCAACAAATTGCGGAATGAAAAACTGTTTTTT. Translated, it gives CASSPNKLRNEKLFF. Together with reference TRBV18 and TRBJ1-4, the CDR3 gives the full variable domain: NAGVMQNPRHLVRRRGQEARLRCSPMKGHSHVYWYRQLPEEGLKFMVYLQKENIIDESGMPKERFSAEFPKEGPSILRIQQVVRGDSAAYFCASSPNKLRNEKLFFGSGTQLSVL.

In nucleotides, the CDR3 is TGTGCCAGCAGTTTACCGTCTAGCGGGAGGTCCGAGCAGTACTTC. Its protein is CASSLPSSGRSEQYF. This chain joins TRBV28 and TRBJ2-7, with 11 nucleotides matching TRBD2. Germline lookup yields CDR1 MDHEN and CDR2 SYDVKM. This CDR3 contains 15 residues. V lost 2 bases, J lost 6 bases, and 6 bases stayed unmatched.

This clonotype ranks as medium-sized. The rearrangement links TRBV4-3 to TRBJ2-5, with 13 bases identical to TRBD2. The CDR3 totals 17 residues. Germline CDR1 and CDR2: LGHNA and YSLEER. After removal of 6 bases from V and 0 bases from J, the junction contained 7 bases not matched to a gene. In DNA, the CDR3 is TGCGCCAGCAGTCCCGGACTAGCGGGGGCCTACCAAGAGACCCAGTACTTC. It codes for CASSPGLAGAYQETQYF.

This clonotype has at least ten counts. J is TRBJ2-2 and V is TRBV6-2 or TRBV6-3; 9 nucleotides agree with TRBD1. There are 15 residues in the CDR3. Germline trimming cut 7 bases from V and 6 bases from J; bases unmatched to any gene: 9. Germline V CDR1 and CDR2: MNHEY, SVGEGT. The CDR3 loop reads CASTKGDRVPGELFF. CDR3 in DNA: TGTGCCAGCACCAAAGGGGACAGGGTACCCGGGGAGCTGTTTTTT.

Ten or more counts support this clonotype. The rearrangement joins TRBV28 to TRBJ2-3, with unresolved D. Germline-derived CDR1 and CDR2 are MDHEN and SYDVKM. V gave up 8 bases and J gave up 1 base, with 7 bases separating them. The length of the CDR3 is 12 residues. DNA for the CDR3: TGTGCCAGCTTTACCCGCACAGATACGCAGTATTTT. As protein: CASFTRTDTQYF. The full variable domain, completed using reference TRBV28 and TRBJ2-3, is DVKVTQSSRYLVKRTGEKVFLECVQDMDHENMFWYRQDPGLGLRLIYFSYDVKMKEKGDIPEGYSVSREKKERFSLILESASTNQTSMYLCASFTRTDTQYFGPGTRLTVL.

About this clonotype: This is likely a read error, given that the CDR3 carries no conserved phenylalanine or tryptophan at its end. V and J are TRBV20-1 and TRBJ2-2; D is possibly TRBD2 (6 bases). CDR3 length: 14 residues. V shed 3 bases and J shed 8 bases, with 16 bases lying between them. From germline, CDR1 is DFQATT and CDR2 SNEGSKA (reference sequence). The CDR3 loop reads CSAREGQGRGELFY. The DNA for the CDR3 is TGCAGTGCTAGGGAGGGCCAGGGAAGAGGGGAGCTGTTTTAT.

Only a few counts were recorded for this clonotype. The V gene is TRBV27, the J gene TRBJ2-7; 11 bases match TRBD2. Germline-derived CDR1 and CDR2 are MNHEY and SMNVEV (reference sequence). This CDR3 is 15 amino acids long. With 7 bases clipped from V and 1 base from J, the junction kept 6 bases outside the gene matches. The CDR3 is CASITGTSGSYEQYF. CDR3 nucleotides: TGTGCCAGCATCACTGGGACTAGCGGATCCTACGAGCAGTACTTC.